The subject of this entry is one T cell receptor (beta chain). Trimming shortened V by 0 bases and J by 1 base, and 12 bases separated the two germline ends. Germline V gives CDR1 LGHNA, CDR2 YSLEER. This CDR3 is 17 amino acids long. These data come from a study of Ad26.COV2.S vaccination and SARS-CoV-2 variants. Overall study context: In the study, Ad26.COV2.S was injected intramuscularly once, or twice 56 days apart.

Treatment indicated: approximately 18 received Ad26.COV2.S at low or high dose, single or two shots; roughly five received placebo; per-sample allocation not given. Day 63 following the first vaccine or placebo injection was when the samples were taken. Produced via immunoSEQ multiplex PCR; TCRdb's table is partial and in-frame only. The data hold roughly 350,000 clones, with roughly 84% observed a single time. The V and J genes are TRBV4-3 and TRBJ2-2; D is possibly TRBD1 or TRBD2 (5 bases each). Sequencing was performed on peripheral blood, taken in a trial of Ad26.COV2.S vaccine versus placebo. The clonotype originates from a person aged 18-60 years who received the Ad26.COV2.S COVID-19 vaccine or a placebo. The CDR3 DNA follows: TGCGCCAGCAGCCAAGATCGGGACGGATGGAACACCGGGGAGCTGTTTTTT. This codes for CASSQDRDGWNTGELFF.